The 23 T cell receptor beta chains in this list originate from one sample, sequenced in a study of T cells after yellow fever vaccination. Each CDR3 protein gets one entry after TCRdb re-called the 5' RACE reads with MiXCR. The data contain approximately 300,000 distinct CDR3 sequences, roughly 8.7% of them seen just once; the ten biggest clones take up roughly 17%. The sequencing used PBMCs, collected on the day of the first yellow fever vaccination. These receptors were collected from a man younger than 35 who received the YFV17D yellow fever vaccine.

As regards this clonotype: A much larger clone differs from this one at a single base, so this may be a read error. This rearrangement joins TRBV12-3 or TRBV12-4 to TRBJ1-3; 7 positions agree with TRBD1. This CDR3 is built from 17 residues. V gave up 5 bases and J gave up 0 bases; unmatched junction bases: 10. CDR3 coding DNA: TGTGCCAGCAGTCGGAGAATACAGGGGAGCTCTGGAAACACCATATATTTT. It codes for CASSRRIQGSSGNTIYF.

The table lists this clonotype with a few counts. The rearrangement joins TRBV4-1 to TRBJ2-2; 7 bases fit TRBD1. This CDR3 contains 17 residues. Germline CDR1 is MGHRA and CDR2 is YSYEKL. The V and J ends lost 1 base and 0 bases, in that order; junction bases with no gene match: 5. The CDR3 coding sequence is TGCGCCAGCAGCCAAGTTAGGACAGGAACGAACACCGGGGAGCTGTTTTTT. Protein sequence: CASSQVRTGTNTGELFF.

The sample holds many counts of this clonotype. As DNA, the CDR3 is TGCAGTGCCGACGTACAGGGGGATACGCAGTATTTT. Its translation: CSADVQGDTQYF. The V and J genes are TRBV20-1 and TRBJ2-3; 7 bases match TRBD1. This CDR3 contains 12 residues. J lost 6 bases, V lost 6 bases, and 6 bases had no gene match. Germline values: CDR1 DFQATT, CDR2 SNEGSKA (reference sequence).

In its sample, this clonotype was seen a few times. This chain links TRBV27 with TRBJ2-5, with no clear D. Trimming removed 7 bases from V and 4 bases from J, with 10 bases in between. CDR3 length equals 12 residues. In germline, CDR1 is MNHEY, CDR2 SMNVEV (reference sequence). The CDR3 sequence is CASTQDGETQYF. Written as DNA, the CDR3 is TGTGCCAGCACCCAGGACGGAGAGACCCAGTACTTC.

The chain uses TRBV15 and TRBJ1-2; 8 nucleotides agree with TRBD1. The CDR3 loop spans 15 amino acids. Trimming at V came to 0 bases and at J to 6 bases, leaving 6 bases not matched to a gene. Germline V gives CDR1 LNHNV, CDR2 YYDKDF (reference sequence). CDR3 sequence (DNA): TGTGCCACCAGCAGAGACAGGGGGCGCTTGAATGGCTACACCTTC. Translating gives CATSRDRGRLNGYTF.

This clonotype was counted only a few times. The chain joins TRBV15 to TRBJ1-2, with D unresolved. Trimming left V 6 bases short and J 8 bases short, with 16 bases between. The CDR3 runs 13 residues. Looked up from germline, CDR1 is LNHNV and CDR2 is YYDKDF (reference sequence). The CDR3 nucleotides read TGTGCCACCAGACACCGGGGAAGAGACGGCTACACCTTC. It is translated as CATRHRGRDGYTF.

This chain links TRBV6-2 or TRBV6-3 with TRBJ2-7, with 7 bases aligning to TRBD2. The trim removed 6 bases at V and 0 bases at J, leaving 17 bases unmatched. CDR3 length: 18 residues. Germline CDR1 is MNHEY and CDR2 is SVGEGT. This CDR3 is CASSPKDKRGFNSYEQYV. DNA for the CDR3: TGTGCCAGCAGCCCTAAGGACAAGCGGGGATTTAACTCCTACGAGCAGTACGTC.

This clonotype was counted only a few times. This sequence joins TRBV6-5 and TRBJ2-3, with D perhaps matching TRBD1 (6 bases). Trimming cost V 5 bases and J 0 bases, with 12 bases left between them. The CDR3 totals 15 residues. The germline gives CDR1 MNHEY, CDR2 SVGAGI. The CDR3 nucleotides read TGTGCCAGCAGTCACGACAGGTCTAGCACAGATACGCAGTATTTT. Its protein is CASSHDRSSTDTQYF.

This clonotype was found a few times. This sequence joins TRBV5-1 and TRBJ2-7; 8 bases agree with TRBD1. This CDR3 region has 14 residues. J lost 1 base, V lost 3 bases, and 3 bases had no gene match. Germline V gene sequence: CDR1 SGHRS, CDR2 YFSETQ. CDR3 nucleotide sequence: TGCGCCAGCAGCTACGACAGGGGTTCCTACGAGCAGTACGTC. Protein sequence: CASSYDRGSYEQYV.

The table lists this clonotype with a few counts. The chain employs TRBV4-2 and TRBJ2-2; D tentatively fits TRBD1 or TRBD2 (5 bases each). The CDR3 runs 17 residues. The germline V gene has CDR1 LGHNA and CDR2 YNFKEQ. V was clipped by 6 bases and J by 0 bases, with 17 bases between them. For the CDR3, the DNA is TGTGCCAGCAGTCCGTTGGGGACCCCCGCGAACACCGGGGAGCTGTTTTTT. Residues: CASSPLGTPANTGELFF.

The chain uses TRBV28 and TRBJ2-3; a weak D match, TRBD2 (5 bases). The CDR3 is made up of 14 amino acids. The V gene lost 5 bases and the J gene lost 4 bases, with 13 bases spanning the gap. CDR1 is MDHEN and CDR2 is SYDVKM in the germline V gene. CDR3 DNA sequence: TGTGCCAGCAGTCCTCGGGGTTCCGCAGATACGCAGTATTTT. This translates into CASSPRGSADTQYF.

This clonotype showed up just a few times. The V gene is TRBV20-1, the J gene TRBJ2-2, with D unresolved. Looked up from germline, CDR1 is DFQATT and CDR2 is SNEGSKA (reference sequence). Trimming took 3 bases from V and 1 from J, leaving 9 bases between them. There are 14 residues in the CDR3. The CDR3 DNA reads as TGCAGTGCTAGTAAGCCTGGGAACACCGGGGAGCTGTTTTTT. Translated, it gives CSASKPGNTGELFF.

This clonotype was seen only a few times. The CDR3 reads CASSPGTLEQFF. CDR3 nucleotides: TGTGCCAGCAGTCCCGGGACCCTAGAGCAGTTCTTC. V is TRBV6-2 or TRBV6-3 and J is TRBJ2-1; D could derive from TRBD1 or TRBD2 (5 bases each). Germline V gives CDR1 MNHEY, CDR2 SVGEGT. V was trimmed by 5 bases and J by 10 bases, leaving 12 bases between them. The CDR3 sequence is 12 residues long.

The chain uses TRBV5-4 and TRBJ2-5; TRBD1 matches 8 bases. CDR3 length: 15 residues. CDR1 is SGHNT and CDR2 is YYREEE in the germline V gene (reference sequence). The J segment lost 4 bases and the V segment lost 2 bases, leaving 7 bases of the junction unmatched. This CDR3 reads CASSFLGQGRETQYF. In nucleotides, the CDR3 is TGTGCCAGCAGCTTCTTAGGACAGGGCAGAGAGACCCAGTACTTC.

CDR3 DNA sequence: TGTGCCAGCAGCCCTGATCGACCGGGAACCAAAAACATTCAGTACTTC. Its protein product is CASSPDRPGTKNIQYF. The chain joins TRBV11-1 to TRBJ2-4, with D maybe TRBD2 (5 bases). The CDR3 is 16 amino acids. The V and J ends lost 5 bases and 2 bases respectively, with 16 bases between them. CDR1 and CDR2 (germline): SGHAT, FQDESV (reference sequence).

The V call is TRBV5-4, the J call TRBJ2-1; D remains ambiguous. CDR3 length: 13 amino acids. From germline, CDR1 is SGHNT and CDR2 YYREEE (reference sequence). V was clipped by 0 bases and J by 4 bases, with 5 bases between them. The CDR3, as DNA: TGTGCCAGCAGCTTGGAATGGTACAATGAGCAGTTCTTC. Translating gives CASSLEWYNEQFF.

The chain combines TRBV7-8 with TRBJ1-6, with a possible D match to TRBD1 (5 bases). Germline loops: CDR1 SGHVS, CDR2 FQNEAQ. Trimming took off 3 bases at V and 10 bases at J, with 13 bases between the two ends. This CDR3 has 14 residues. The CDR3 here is CASSFAPGNSPLHF. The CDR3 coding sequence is TGTGCCAGCAGCTTCGCACCAGGGAACTCACCCCTCCACTTT.

DNA for the CDR3: TGTGCCAGCAGTGAAGAAAGGTTTTACGAGCAGTACTTC. Its translation is CASSEERFYEQYF. V is TRBV2 and J is TRBJ2-7; unclear D gene. There are 13 residues in the CDR3. V shed 1 base and J shed 4 bases, with 8 bases lying between them. CDR1 SNHLY and CDR2 FYNNEI come from the germline V gene. The variable domain in full, with the rest retrieved from reference TRBV2 and TRBJ2-7, is EPEVTQTPSHQVTQMGQEVILRCVPISNHLYFYWYRQILGQKVEFLVSFYNNEISEKSEIFDDQFSVERPDGSNFTLKIRSTKLEDSAMYFCASSEERFYEQYFGPGTRLTVT.

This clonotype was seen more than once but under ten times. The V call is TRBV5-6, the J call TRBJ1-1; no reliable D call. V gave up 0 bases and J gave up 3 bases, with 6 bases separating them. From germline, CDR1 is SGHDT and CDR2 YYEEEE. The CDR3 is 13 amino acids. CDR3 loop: CASSLDEYTEAFF. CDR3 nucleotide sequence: TGTGCCAGCAGCTTGGATGAGTACACTGAAGCTTTCTTT.

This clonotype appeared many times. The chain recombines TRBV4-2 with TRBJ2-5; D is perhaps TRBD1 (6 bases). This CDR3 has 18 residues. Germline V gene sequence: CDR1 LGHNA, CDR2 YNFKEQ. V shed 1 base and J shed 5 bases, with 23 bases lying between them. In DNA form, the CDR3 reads TGTGCCAGCAGCCAAGCAGGGGCTTCGGACTCGCGTCAGGAGACCCAGTACTTC. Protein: CASSQAGASDSRQETQYF.

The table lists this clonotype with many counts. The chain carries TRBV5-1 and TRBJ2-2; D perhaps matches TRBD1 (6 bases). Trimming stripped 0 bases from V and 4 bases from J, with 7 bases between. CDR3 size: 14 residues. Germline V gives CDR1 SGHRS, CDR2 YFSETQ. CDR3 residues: CASSLATGTGELFF. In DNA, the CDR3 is TGCGCCAGCAGCTTGGCGACAGGCACCGGGGAGCTGTTTTTT. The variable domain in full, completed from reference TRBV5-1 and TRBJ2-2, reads KAGVTQTPRYLIKTRGQQVTLSCSPISGHRSVSWYQQTPGQGLQFLFEYFSETQRNKGNFPGRFSGRQFSNSRSEMNVSTLELGDSALYLCASSLATGTGELFFGEGSRLTVL.

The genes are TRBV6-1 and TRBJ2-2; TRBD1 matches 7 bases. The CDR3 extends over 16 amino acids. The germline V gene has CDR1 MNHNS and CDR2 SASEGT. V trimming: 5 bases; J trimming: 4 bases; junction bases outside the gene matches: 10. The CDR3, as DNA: TGTGCCAGCAGTCCCCGCCGACAGGGACCCACCGGGGAGCTGTTTTTT. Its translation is CASSPRRQGPTGELFF.

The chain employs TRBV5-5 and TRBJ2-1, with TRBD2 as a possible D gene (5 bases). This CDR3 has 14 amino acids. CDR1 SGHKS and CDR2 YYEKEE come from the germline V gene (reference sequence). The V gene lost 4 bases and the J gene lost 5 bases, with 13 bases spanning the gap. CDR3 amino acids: CASSPGVRHNEQFF. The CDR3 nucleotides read TGTGCCAGCAGCCCCGGGGTCCGGCACAATGAGCAGTTCTTC.